This T cell receptor (beta chain) was identified in a study of blood T cells in healthy people across ages. Overall study: With template switching, about one barcoded beta molecule was captured per two T cells.

This clonotype turned up a few times. A second roughly 6 to 11 cycle PCR used barcoded and J-beta primers. TCRdb re-called the 5' RACE reads through MiXCR, storing one row per CDR3 protein. The sample has more than 900,000 distinct CDR3 sequences, less than 25% seen once. In addition, the sample was reused for a study of T cells of mothers and their children. From that second work: Sequencing returned over 9 million TCR beta CDR3 reads per mother and several million per child.

This clonotype originated in a girl aged 2-15 years in good health. Material: blood.

The DNA of the CDR3 is TGCAGTGCTAGAGAACAGAGCTCCTATAATTCACCCCTCCACTTT. Translated: CSAREQSSYNSPLHF. The chain carries TRBV20-1 and TRBJ1-6; D gene ambiguous. CDR1 and CDR2 from the germline V gene are DFQATT and SNEGSKA (reference sequence). Trimming cost V 0 bases and J 0 bases, with 6 bases left between them. The CDR3 totals 15 residues.